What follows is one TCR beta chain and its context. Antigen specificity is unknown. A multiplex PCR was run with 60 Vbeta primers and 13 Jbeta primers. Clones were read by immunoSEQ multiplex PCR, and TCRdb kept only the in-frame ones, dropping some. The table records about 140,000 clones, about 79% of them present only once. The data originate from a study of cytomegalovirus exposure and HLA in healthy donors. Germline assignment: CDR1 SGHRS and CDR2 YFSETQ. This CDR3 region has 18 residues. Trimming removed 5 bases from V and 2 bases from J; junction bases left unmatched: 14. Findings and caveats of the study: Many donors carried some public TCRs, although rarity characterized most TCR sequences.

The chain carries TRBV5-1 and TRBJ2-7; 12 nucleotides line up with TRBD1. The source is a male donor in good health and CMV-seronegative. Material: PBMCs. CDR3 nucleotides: TGCGCCAGCAGTCCACTTCCCCTCGGGACAGGGGGCCCCTACGAGCAGTACTTC. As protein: CASSPLPLGTGGPYEQYF.